The 27 T cell receptor beta chains given below trace back to one sample, sequenced in a study of cytomegalovirus exposure and HLA in healthy donors. This PCR relied on a set of 60 Vbeta primers and 13 Jbeta primers. Repertoires were generated with immunoSEQ multiplex PCR, while TCRdb's copy carries only in-frame clones and drops some. The repertoire holds around 180,000 clones, around four fifths seen once, with more than 1% in the top ten. The sample was PBMCs. The receptors come from a boy younger than 10 in good health and CMV-seronegative.

This chain links TRBV7-9 with TRBJ2-1; D is unresolved. Trimming took off 4 bases at V and 8 bases at J, with 12 bases between the two ends. This CDR3 is 13 amino acids long. Germline V lookup: CDR1 SEHNR, CDR2 FQNEAQ (reference sequence). In DNA, the CDR3 is TGTGCCAGCAGCTCGCCCTATTCGTATGAGCAGTTCTTC. It yields the protein CASSSPYSYEQFF.

On this clone: The same CDR3 arises from other DNA sequences in this sample as well. The chain couples TRBV7-2 to TRBJ2-3, with 15 bases lining up with TRBD2. With 3 bases clipped from V and 9 bases from J, the junction kept 4 bases outside the gene matches. This CDR3 is 15 amino acids long. The V gene's germline CDR1 is SGHTA and CDR2 FQGNSA. The CDR3 is CASSFGLAGGPTQYF. Written as DNA, the CDR3 is TGTGCCAGCAGCTTCGGACTAGCGGGAGGGCCCACGCAGTATTTT.

The chain couples TRBV29-1 to TRBJ1-2, with D hard to call. V was shortened by 3 bases and J by 0 bases, with 8 bases between the two germline ends. Germline loops: CDR1 SQVTM, CDR2 ANQGSEA. The CDR3 loop spans 13 amino acids. The CDR3 loop reads CSVDVAANYGYTF. The CDR3 DNA reads as TGCAGCGTTGACGTGGCAGCTAACTATGGCTACACCTTC.

This chain links TRBV7-8 with TRBJ2-7; possibly TRBD2 for D (6 bases). Germline values: CDR1 SGHVS, CDR2 FQNEAQ. The V and J ends lost 5 bases and 4 bases respectively, with 18 bases between them. The CDR3 extends over 15 amino acids. The CDR3 loop reads CASSASEGRQYEQYF. The CDR3 DNA is TGTGCCAGCAGCGCTAGCGAGGGGAGGCAATACGAGCAGTACTTC. The full variable domain, with the rest looked up from reference TRBV7-8 and TRBJ2-7, is GAGVSQSPRYKVAKRGQDVALRCDPISGHVSLFWYQQALGQGPEFLTYFQNEAQLDKSGLPSDRFFAERPEGSVSTLKIQRTQQEDSAVYLCASSASEGRQYEQYFGPGTRLTVT.

For this clone: Mismatch with germline at one junction end may stem from a read error. The rearrangement joins TRBV6-1 to TRBJ2-1; tentatively, D is TRBD2 (6 bases). Germline CDR1 is MNHNS and CDR2 is SASEGT. The CDR3 totals 13 residues. This chain's CDR3 is CASSDKSRDFGIF. In DNA form, the CDR3 reads TGTGCCAGCAGTGACAAATCCCGGGACTTCGGAATCTTC.

In its sample, this clone was seen once. V usage is TRBV13 and J usage is TRBJ2-3; 8 bases match TRBD2. With 3 bases clipped from V and 7 bases from J, the junction kept 6 bases outside the gene matches. Germline-derived CDR1 and CDR2 are PRHDT and FYEKMQ (reference sequence). The CDR3 has 14 amino acids. The CDR3 coding sequence is TGTGCCAGCAGCTTTAAACTAGCGGCCCATACGCAGTATTTT. This sequence encodes CASSFKLAAHTQYF.

CDR3 loop: CASSWALAGVYEQYF. For the CDR3, the DNA is TGTGCCAGCAGCTGGGCACTAGCGGGAGTCTACGAGCAGTACTTC. The chain is built from TRBV5-6 and TRBJ2-7, with TRBD2 matching 11 bases. The germline V gene encodes CDR1 SGHDT and CDR2 YYEEEE. The CDR3 spans 15 residues. Unmatched junction bases numbered 5, after V lost 3 bases and J lost 3 bases.

The chain couples TRBV2 to TRBJ2-7; D unclear. The CDR3 is 14 residues long. Germline values: CDR1 SNHLY, CDR2 FYNNEI. Deletions cut 4 bases from V and 0 bases from J, with 10 bases between. CDR3 in DNA: TGTGCCAGCAGTGTAATCCCGGGCTCCTACGAGCAGTACTTC. As protein: CASSVIPGSYEQYF. The whole variable domain, filled in from reference TRBV2 and TRBJ2-7, reads EPEVTQTPSHQVTQMGQEVILRCVPISNHLYFYWYRQILGQKVEFLVSFYNNEISEKSEIFDDQFSVERPDGSNFTLKIRSTKLEDSAMYFCASSVIPGSYEQYFGPGTRLTVT.

This clone has a handful of counts. The chain couples TRBV7-6 to TRBJ1-1; D gene uncertain. V was pared by 8 bases and J by 11 bases, with 15 bases between. The germline V gene has CDR1 SGHVS and CDR2 FNYEAQ. The CDR3 runs to 11 residues. The CDR3 DNA reads as TGTGCCAGCGGGAGCGGAGGGAAGGCTTTCTTT. This gives the protein CASGSGGKAFF.

The chain joins TRBV5-4 to TRBJ2-3; TRBD1 agrees at 7 bases. The CDR3 spans 15 residues. Germline V gene data show CDR1 as SGHNT and CDR2 as YYREEE (reference sequence). Trimming took 4 bases from V and 3 from J; bases not matched to a gene: 8. CDR3 protein: CASSPTGELTDTQYF. The CDR3 DNA reads TGTGCCAGCAGCCCCACAGGGGAGTTGACAGATACGCAGTATTTT.

The chain is built from TRBV15 and TRBJ1-1; the D is unclear. The CDR3 runs to 13 residues. V was pared by 3 bases and J by 0 bases, with 5 bases between. CDR1 LNHNV and CDR2 YYDKDF come from the germline V gene (reference sequence). DNA for the CDR3: TGTGCCACCAGCAGTACACTGAACACTGAAGCTTTCTTT. It yields the protein CATSSTLNTEAFF.

This chain joins TRBV28 and TRBJ2-5; no clear D gene. The last part of the DNA fits TRBJ2-7 better; the J call may be wrong. The CDR3 consists of 14 residues. The germline gives CDR1 MDHEN, CDR2 SYDVKM. The CDR3, as DNA: TGTGCCAGCGGTAGCCCAGCCAGCTCCTACGAGCAGTACTTC. Residues: CASGSPASSYEQYF.

This clone appeared a single time. The J gene is TRBJ1-6, the V gene TRBV30, with D unresolved. Trimming pared 3 bases from V and 6 bases from J, leaving 6 bases between. Germline V lookup: CDR1 GTSNPN, CDR2 SVGIG (reference sequence). The CDR3 spans 12 residues. DNA for the CDR3: TGTGCCTGGAGACGACTTAATTCACCCCTCCACTTT. This encodes CAWRRLNSPLHF.

The chain couples TRBV6-6 to TRBJ2-7; weak D call: TRBD1 (6 bases). This CDR3 region has 13 residues. The germline V gene has CDR1 MNHNY and CDR2 SVGAGI (reference sequence). Between the trimmed V and J ends, which lost 6 bases and 6 bases, there was a span of 15 bases. CDR3 nucleotide sequence: TGTGCCAGCAGGCCCTACACAGGGCGCGAGCAGTACTTC. Its translation: CASRPYTGREQYF.

The table lists this clone with a few counts. The chain combines TRBV6-1 with TRBJ1-5; 8 nucleotides line up with TRBD1. Germline CDR1 is MNHNS and CDR2 is SASEGT. V trimming: 3 bases; J trimming: 0 bases; junction bases outside the gene matches: 10. The CDR3 totals 18 residues. CDR3 coding DNA: TGTGCCAGCAGTGAGGGACAGGTTTCGTCTAATAGCAATCAGCCCCAGCATTTT. Translated, it gives CASSEGQVSSNSNQPQHF.

The rearrangement uses TRBV7-9 and TRBJ2-1, with 7 bases lining up with TRBD1. The CDR3 sequence is 12 residues long. V dropped 6 bases and J dropped 8; count of bases not matched to a gene: 4. The V gene's germline CDR1 is SEHNR and CDR2 FQNEAQ (reference sequence). The CDR3 region is CASSHTGDEQFF. In DNA form, the CDR3 reads TGTGCCAGCAGTCATACAGGGGATGAGCAGTTCTTC.

J is TRBJ1-3 and V is TRBV6-1; TRBD1 matches 9 bases. CDR3 length: 15 amino acids. Germline CDR1 MNHNS, CDR2 SASEGT. The V segment lost 2 bases and the J segment 4 bases; nucleotides outside the gene matches: 3. The CDR3 nucleotides read TGTGCCAGCAGTGAACGGGACAGGGACGGAAACACCATATATTTT. Translated, it gives CASSERDRDGNTIYF.

The J gene is TRBJ2-1, the V gene TRBV19; 8 bases are shared with TRBD1. Germline values: CDR1 LNHDA, CDR2 SQIVND (reference sequence). CDR3 length: 12 residues. J lost 8 bases, V lost 4 bases, and 1 base had no gene match. The CDR3 here is CASSTGGDEQFF. The CDR3, as DNA: TGTGCCAGTAGTACAGGGGGCGATGAGCAGTTCTTC. Drawing the rest from reference TRBV19 and TRBJ2-1, the complete variable domain is DGGITQSPKYLFRKEGQNVTLSCEQNLNHDAMYWYRQDPGQGLRLIYYSQIVNDFQKGDIAEGYSVSREKKESFPLTVTSAQKNPTAFYLCASSTGGDEQFFGPGTRLTVL.

The chain links TRBV28 to TRBJ2-7; weak D call: TRBD2 (6 bases). Trimming left V 1 base short and J 4 bases short, with 23 bases between. Germline V lookup: CDR1 MDHEN, CDR2 SYDVKM. The CDR3 length is 18 residues. The CDR3 nucleotides read TGTGCCAGCAGTTTATACACCTCGTTTGGTAGCGGAGCTTACGAGCAGTACTTC. It codes for CASSLYTSFGSGAYEQYF.

This chain joins TRBV19 and TRBJ2-1; TRBD1 matches at 8 bases. The J segment lost 6 bases and the V segment lost 2 bases, leaving 3 bases of the junction unmatched. The CDR3 is 14 residues long. CDR1 is LNHDA, CDR2 SQIVND, per germline (reference sequence). The CDR3 region has the DNA TGTGCCAGTAGTATAATTGGACAGGGCAATGAGCAGTTCTTC. Its protein is CASSIIGQGNEQFF.

This clone was counted between two and nine times. This chain joins TRBV9 and TRBJ2-7; TRBD1 aligns across 9 bases. CDR1 is SGDLS and CDR2 is YYNGEE in the germline V gene. CDR3 length: 14 amino acids. J was trimmed by 6 bases and V by 5 bases; bases with no gene match: 9. The CDR3 spells CASSPGQGAGEQYF. The CDR3 DNA sequence: TGTGCCAGCAGTCCGGGACAGGGTGCAGGCGAGCAGTACTTC. Full variable domain (rest looked up from reference TRBV9 and TRBJ2-7): DSGVTQTPKHLITATGQRVTLRCSPRSGDLSVYWYQQSLDQGLQFLIQYYNGEERAKGNILERFSAQQFPDLHSELNLSSLELGDSALYFCASSPGQGAGEQYFGPGTRLTVT.

In nucleotides, the CDR3 is TGTGCCAGCAGCTTAGCGAGGTCCGGGGTCGATGGCTACACCTTC. It is translated as CASSLARSGVDGYTF. This sequence joins TRBV7-9 and TRBJ1-2; no definite D call. The CDR3 runs to 15 residues. V lost 0 bases, J lost 6 bases, and 14 bases lay in between. Per germline, CDR1 SEHNR and CDR2 FQNEAQ (reference sequence).

This clone was observed a handful of times. V and J are TRBV29-1 and TRBJ2-3, with D possibly matching TRBD1 (7 bases). The germline gives CDR1 SQVTM, CDR2 ANQGSEA. V dropped 6 bases and J dropped 0 bases, with 13 bases sitting between them. CDR3 length: 14 residues. The DNA for the CDR3 is TGCAGCGTGGCGGGGACAGATAGCACAGATACGCAGTATTTT. Protein product: CSVAGTDSTDTQYF.

This chain uses TRBV27 with TRBJ1-1; D might be TRBD1 (5 bases). The germline gives CDR1 MNHEY, CDR2 SMNVEV (reference sequence). The CDR3 totals 14 residues. The ends were cut back, 6 bases at V and 0 bases at J, with 11 bases in the middle. The CDR3: CASSRWGVNTEAFF. CDR3 DNA sequence: TGTGCCAGCAGCCGGTGGGGGGTGAACACTGAAGCTTTCTTT.

The chain is built from TRBV19 and TRBJ1-5; 7 bases are shared with TRBD1. The germline V gene has CDR1 LNHDA and CDR2 SQIVND (reference sequence). J lost 4 bases, V lost 9 bases, and 6 bases had no gene match. The CDR3 contains 13 residues. The CDR3 coding sequence is TGTGCCAGCAAGGACAGGCCAAATCAGCCCCAGCATTTT. Encoded protein: CASKDRPNQPQHF.

In this sample, this clone turned up a few times. The V gene is TRBV6-5, the J gene TRBJ2-7; 9 nucleotides align to TRBD1. Germline trimming cut 4 bases from V and 3 bases from J; bases unmatched to any gene: 7. Per the germline V gene, CDR1 is MNHEY and CDR2 is SVGAGI. The CDR3 has 15 amino acids. This CDR3 reads CASSFRQGDVYEQYF. DNA for the CDR3: TGTGCCAGCAGTTTTCGACAGGGGGATGTCTACGAGCAGTACTTC.

A note on this clone: Other nucleotide sequences in the sample specify the same CDR3. The DNA for the CDR3 is TGTGCCAGCAGCTCCGGACAGGGTTCTGAAAAACTGTTTTTT. It translates to CASSSGQGSEKLFF. The chain employs TRBV5-8 and TRBJ1-4; 8 bases map to TRBD1. Germline V gene lookup returns CDR1 SGHTS and CDR2 YDEGEE. The CDR3 sequence is 14 residues long. With V trimmed by 3 bases and J by 7 bases, 5 bases remained unmatched.